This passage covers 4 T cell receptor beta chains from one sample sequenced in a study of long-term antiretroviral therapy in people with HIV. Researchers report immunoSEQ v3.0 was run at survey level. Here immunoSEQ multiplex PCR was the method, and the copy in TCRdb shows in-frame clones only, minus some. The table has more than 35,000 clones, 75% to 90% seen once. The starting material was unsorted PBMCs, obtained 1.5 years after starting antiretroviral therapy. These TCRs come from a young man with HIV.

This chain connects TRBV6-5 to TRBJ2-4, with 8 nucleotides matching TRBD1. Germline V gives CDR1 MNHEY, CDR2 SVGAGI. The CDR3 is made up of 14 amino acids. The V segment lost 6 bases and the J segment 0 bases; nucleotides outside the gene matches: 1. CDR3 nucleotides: TGTGCCAGCAGACAGGGGGTAGCCAAAAACATTCAGTACTTC. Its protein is CASRQGVAKNIQYF.

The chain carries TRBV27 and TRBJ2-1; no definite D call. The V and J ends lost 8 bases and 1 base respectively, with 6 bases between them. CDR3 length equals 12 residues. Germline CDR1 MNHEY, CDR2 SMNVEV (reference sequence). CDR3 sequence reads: CASWGSYNEQFF. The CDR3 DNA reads TGTGCCAGCTGGGGATCCTACAATGAGCAGTTCTTC.

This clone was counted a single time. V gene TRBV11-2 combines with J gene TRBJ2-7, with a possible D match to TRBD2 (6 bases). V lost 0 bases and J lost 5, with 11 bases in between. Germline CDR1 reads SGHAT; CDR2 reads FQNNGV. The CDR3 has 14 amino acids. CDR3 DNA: TGTGCCAGCAGCTTAGACGGGAGAGTAAACGAGCAGTACTTC. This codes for CASSLDGRVNEQYF.

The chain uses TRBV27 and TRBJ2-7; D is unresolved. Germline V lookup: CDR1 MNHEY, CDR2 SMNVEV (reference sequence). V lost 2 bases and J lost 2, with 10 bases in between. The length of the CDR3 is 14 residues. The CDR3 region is CASSLGIGTYEQYF. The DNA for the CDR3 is TGTGCCAGCAGTTTAGGTATAGGGACCTACGAGCAGTACTTC.